One sample yielded the 29 T cell receptor beta chains listed below, sequenced in a study of cytomegalovirus exposure and HLA in healthy donors. The PCR made use of 60 Vbeta and 13 Jbeta primers. Generated by immunoSEQ multiplex PCR, the TCRdb table keeps only in-frame clones and is missing some. This sample has under 200,000 clones, with 80% to 90% found just once. The sequencing input was PBMCs. The receptors here all came from a woman in her thirties in good health and CMV-seropositive.

The chain has TRBV9 and TRBJ1-5; D unclear. Germline CDR1 and CDR2: SGDLS and YYNGEE. With 0 bases removed from V and 5 bases from J, the gap between germline ends came to 12 bases. The length of the CDR3 is 15 residues. The CDR3 sequence is CASSVGGGSDQPQHF. CDR3 DNA sequence: TGTGCCAGCAGCGTAGGAGGCGGGAGCGATCAGCCCCAGCATTTT.

The chain employs TRBV13 and TRBJ2-3, with 7 bases fitting TRBD2. Germline V gene data show CDR1 as PRHDT and CDR2 as FYEKMQ (reference sequence). Trimming cost V 3 bases and J 1 base; bases outside gene matches: 7. The CDR3 runs to 16 residues. CDR3 in amino acids: CASSFEKRGGTDTQYF. Here the CDR3 DNA reads TGTGCCAGCAGCTTCGAGAAGCGGGGTGGCACAGATACGCAGTATTTT. The full variable domain, with the rest looked up from reference TRBV13 and TRBJ2-3, is AAGVIQSPRHLIKEKRETATLKCYPIPRHDTVYWYQQGPGQDPQFLISFYEKMQSDKGSIPDRFSAQQFSDYHSELNMSSLELGDSALYFCASSFEKRGGTDTQYFGPGTRLTVL.

The chain uses TRBV29-1 and TRBJ1-1, with 7 bases identical to TRBD1. There are 13 residues in the CDR3. Germline lookup yields CDR1 SQVTM and CDR2 ANQGSEA. Trimming took 7 bases from V and 4 from J; bases not matched to a gene: 9. The CDR3 here is CSAKRQGGTEAFF. The CDR3 nucleotides read TGCAGCGCCAAACGACAGGGTGGCACTGAAGCTTTCTTT.

The V and J genes are TRBV7-8 and TRBJ1-1; possibly TRBD1 for D (5 bases). V was pared by 2 bases and J by 3 bases, with 13 bases between. Per the germline V gene, CDR1 is SGHVS and CDR2 is FQNEAQ. This CDR3 contains 15 residues. CDR3 residues: CASSLTRVRDTEAFF. The CDR3 DNA is TGTGCCAGCAGCTTAACCAGAGTCAGGGACACTGAAGCTTTCTTT.

The rearrangement links TRBV19 to TRBJ1-1, with TRBD1 identical over 8 bases. The CDR3 has 13 residues. V was clipped by 7 bases and J by 6 bases; unmatched bases: 7. CDR1 and CDR2 from the germline V gene are LNHDA and SQIVND (reference sequence). CDR3 nucleotide sequence: TGTGCCAGTACTGACAGGGGATCATCTGAAGCTTTCTTT. Encoded protein: CASTDRGSSEAFF.

The rearrangement uses TRBV11-3 and TRBJ2-3; 9 positions agree with TRBD2. Germline CDR1 is SGHNT and CDR2 is YENEEA. This CDR3 region has 16 residues. With 6 bases clipped from V and 0 bases from J, the junction kept 7 bases outside the gene matches. The chain's CDR3 is CASSLNSGGSTDTQYF. DNA for the CDR3: TGTGCCAGCAGTCTTAATAGCGGGGGAAGCACAGATACGCAGTATTTT.

The chain couples TRBV6-5 to TRBJ1-2; D ambiguous. Germline V lookup: CDR1 MNHEY, CDR2 SVGAGI. This CDR3 has 14 residues. Trimming stripped 7 bases from V and 0 bases from J, with 12 bases between. The CDR3 spells CASTRGGTNYGYTF. CDR3 DNA sequence: TGTGCCAGCACCCGAGGAGGGACTAACTATGGCTACACCTTC.

The chain is built from TRBV10-3 and TRBJ1-2; 7 positions agree with TRBD1. Per germline, CDR1 ENHRY and CDR2 SYGVKD. The CDR3 contains 12 residues. The V segment lost 8 bases and the J segment 5 bases; nucleotides outside the gene matches: 5. CDR3 loop: CAIGTAEYGYTF. CDR3 in DNA: TGTGCCATCGGGACAGCGGAATATGGCTACACCTTC.

The V and J genes are TRBV4-2 and TRBJ2-7; a weak D match, TRBD2 (5 bases). Trimming left V 0 bases short and J 3 bases short, with 18 bases between. Germline loops: CDR1 LGHNA, CDR2 YNFKEQ. CDR3 length: 17 residues. The CDR3 nucleotides are TGTGCCAGCAGCCAAGAGGGATTTACTAGTTTTATCTACGAGCAGTACTTC. Protein product: CASSQEGFTSFIYEQYF.

V gene TRBV6-6 combines with J gene TRBJ2-5; 7 bases are shared with TRBD1. The CDR3 totals 14 residues. The junction had 4 bases not matched to a gene; V was cut back by 5 bases and J by 1 base. CDR1 is MNHNY, CDR2 SVGAGI, per germline (reference sequence). The CDR3 coding sequence is TGTGCCAGCAGTAGGAGGACAGGCCAAGAGACCCAGTACTTC. It encodes CASSRRTGQETQYF.

The chain uses TRBV2 and TRBJ1-4; the D gene is possibly TRBD1 (5 bases). V was pared by 7 bases and J by 7 bases, with 13 bases between. Germline CDR1 is SNHLY and CDR2 is FYNNEI. CDR3 length equals 13 residues. The CDR3 sequence is CASTGGIGEKLFF. CDR3 coding DNA: TGTGCCAGCACGGGGGGAATTGGTGAAAAACTGTTTTTT.

V is TRBV5-8 and J is TRBJ1-6; D gene uncertain. This CDR3 has 15 amino acids. Trimming took off 1 base at V and 7 bases at J, with 12 bases between the two ends. The V gene's germline CDR1 is SGHTS and CDR2 YDEGEE. CDR3 loop: CASSLLPSANSPLHF. The CDR3 nucleotides read TGTGCCAGCAGCTTGCTGCCCTCCGCGAATTCACCCCTCCACTTT.

The gene calls are TRBV28 and TRBJ1-5, with D uncertain. V was pared by 6 bases and J by 3 bases, with 12 bases between. Looked up from germline, CDR1 is MDHEN and CDR2 is SYDVKM. The CDR3 is 14 amino acids. CDR3 nucleotide sequence: TGTGCCAGCAGCACACCTTTTGCCAATCAGCCCCAGCATTTT. Translating it yields CASSTPFANQPQHF.

This chain uses TRBV7-2 with TRBJ1-2; a possible D gene is TRBD1 (5 bases). With 3 bases removed from V and 7 bases from J, the gap between germline ends came to 18 bases. From germline, CDR1 is SGHTA and CDR2 FQGNSA. The CDR3 loop spans 15 amino acids. The CDR3 here is CASSFHIMGGSGYTF. The CDR3 DNA is TGTGCCAGCAGCTTCCACATTATGGGGGGGTCTGGCTACACCTTC.

The V and J genes are TRBV11-2 and TRBJ1-5; 7 bases are a match to TRBD1. Germline trimming cut 5 bases from V and 5 bases from J; bases unmatched to any gene: 9. The CDR3 totals 15 residues. The germline gives CDR1 SGHAT, CDR2 FQNNGV. The CDR3 reads CASSLTGERYQPQHF. Here the CDR3 DNA reads TGTGCCAGCAGCCTAACAGGGGAACGGTATCAGCCCCAGCATTTT.

The chain is built from TRBV9 and TRBJ2-7; D may be TRBD2 (5 bases). Germline lookup yields CDR1 SGDLS and CDR2 YYNGEE. This CDR3 comprises 16 residues. Trimming took off 4 bases at V and 7 bases at J, with 24 bases between the two ends. CDR3 DNA: TGTGCCAGCAGCAATCAGAGGCCGCGGGCGGGTAGGGAGCAGTACTTC. Its translation is CASSNQRPRAGREQYF.

In this sample, this clone turned up a few times. The V and J genes are TRBV5-1 and TRBJ1-1; 8 bases fit TRBD1. J lost 4 bases, V lost 3 bases, and 8 bases had no gene match. Germline CDR1 and CDR2: SGHRS and YFSETQ. The length of the CDR3 is 15 residues. The CDR3 nucleotides are TGCGCCAGCAGCTCGTTTTCAGGGGGCGGCACTGAAGCTTTCTTT. This encodes CASSSFSGGGTEAFF.

V gene TRBV27 combines with J gene TRBJ2-7, with D uncertain. The CDR3 is made up of 13 amino acids. Trimming left V 6 bases short and J 2 bases short, with 11 bases between. Germline V lookup: CDR1 MNHEY, CDR2 SMNVEV (reference sequence). This CDR3 reads CASSPQYPYEQYF. CDR3 nucleotide sequence: TGTGCCAGCAGCCCCCAGTATCCCTACGAGCAGTACTTC.

The CDR3 region is CASSSPGGSGNTIYF. The CDR3 DNA reads TGTGCCAGCAGTTCGCCAGGGGGCTCTGGAAACACCATATATTTT. The chain combines TRBV6-5 with TRBJ1-3; 7 bases are shared with TRBD1. V trimming: 4 bases; J trimming: 0 bases; junction bases outside the gene matches: 3. From germline, CDR1 is MNHEY and CDR2 SVGAGI. The CDR3 has 15 amino acids.

V is TRBV11-2 and J is TRBJ2-7; 7 nucleotides align to TRBD1. Germline assignment: CDR1 SGHAT and CDR2 FQNNGV. V lost 4 bases to trimming and J lost 0 bases; unmatched junction nucleotides: 6. The CDR3 loop spans 15 amino acids. CDR3: CASSSQGIASYEQYF. The CDR3 DNA is TGTGCCAGCAGCTCACAGGGGATTGCCTCCTACGAGCAGTACTTC.

The chain links TRBV7-9 to TRBJ2-5; possible D gene TRBD1, 7 bases. Trimming removed 4 bases at V and 7 bases at J, with 22 bases between. The length of the CDR3 is 16 residues. CDR1 SEHNR and CDR2 FQNEAQ come from the germline V gene (reference sequence). The CDR3 is CASSSGRHAQGGTQYF. As DNA, the CDR3 is TGTGCCAGCAGCTCGGGAAGACATGCCCAGGGGGGGACCCAGTACTTC.

The rearrangement links TRBV9 to TRBJ2-2; 10 bases agree with TRBD2. The CDR3 length is 17 residues. Germline V gives CDR1 SGDLS, CDR2 YYNGEE. V dropped 0 bases and J dropped 1; count of bases not matched to a gene: 3. The CDR3 nucleotides are TGTGCCAGCAGCGTAGATTCTAGCGGGGGGAACACCGGGGAGCTGTTTTTT. Residues: CASSVDSSGGNTGELFF.

Turning to this clone: This same CDR3 is encoded by further DNA sequences in the sample. The rearrangement joins TRBV5-1 to TRBJ2-5; the D gene is possibly TRBD2 (6 bases). The CDR3 runs to 12 residues. Trimming took 4 bases from V and 4 from J, leaving 8 bases between them. Per germline, CDR1 SGHRS and CDR2 YFSETQ. The CDR3 reads CASSEGGETQYF. The CDR3 DNA reads as TGCGCCAGCAGCGAGGGAGGAGAGACCCAGTACTTC.

The chain couples TRBV7-3 to TRBJ2-2; TRBD1 is a possible D gene (6 bases). Germline-derived CDR1 and CDR2 are SGHTA and FQGTGA. Trimming cost V 3 bases and J 2 bases, with 10 bases left between them. This CDR3 contains 15 residues. CDR3 amino acids: CASSLVGANTGELFF. The CDR3, as DNA: TGTGCCAGCAGCTTGGTGGGGGCAAACACCGGGGAGCTGTTTTTT.

On this clone itself: Its ends do not fully match the called genes, so a read error is possible. This sequence joins TRBV7-9 and TRBJ2-3, with TRBD1 identical over 8 bases. In germline, CDR1 is SEHNR, CDR2 FQNEAQ (reference sequence). This CDR3 region has 19 residues. The CDR3 loop is CSSSSPGRTGPITTDTQYF. The CDR3 DNA sequence: TGTTCCAGCAGCTCCCCGGGAAGGACAGGGCCCATAACCACAGATACGCAGTATTTT.

The V call is TRBV28, the J call TRBJ2-1; D not resolved. This CDR3 has 17 residues. Germline V gene lookup returns CDR1 MDHEN and CDR2 SYDVKM. V lost 5 bases to trimming and J lost 2 bases, with 19 bases between them. CDR3 nucleotide sequence: TGTGCCAGCAGTCTACGACTCAACCTCGTACCCTACAATGAGCAGTTCTTC. It encodes CASSLRLNLVPYNEQFF.

The chain recombines TRBV12-5 with TRBJ1-6; D remains unclear. CDR3 length equals 16 residues. The germline V and J ends were trimmed by 0 bases and 3 bases, with 9 bases remaining between them. Germline V gene sequence: CDR1 LGHNT, CDR2 FRNRAP. CDR3 bases: TGTGCTAGTGGTTTGGTACCGTCGGGCTATAATTCACCCCTCCACTTT. It translates to CASGLVPSGYNSPLHF.

J is TRBJ1-1 and V is TRBV15, with a weak D call TRBD1 (5 bases). The CDR3 has 16 residues. Trimming stripped 2 bases from V and 0 bases from J, with 13 bases between. In germline, CDR1 is LNHNV, CDR2 YYDKDF (reference sequence). CDR3 in DNA: TGTGCCACCAGCAGACACGGCAGGGTAGTGAACACTGAAGCTTTCTTT. This encodes CATSRHGRVVNTEAFF.

V usage is TRBV5-6 and J usage is TRBJ1-2; no clear D gene. CDR1 is SGHDT and CDR2 is YYEEEE in the germline V gene. The CDR3 runs 15 residues. V lost 0 bases and J lost 5, with 14 bases in between. Here the CDR3 DNA reads TGTGCCAGCAGCTTGGCCCCCGGTTTTGCTTATGGCTACACCTTC. Protein product: CASSLAPGFAYGYTF.